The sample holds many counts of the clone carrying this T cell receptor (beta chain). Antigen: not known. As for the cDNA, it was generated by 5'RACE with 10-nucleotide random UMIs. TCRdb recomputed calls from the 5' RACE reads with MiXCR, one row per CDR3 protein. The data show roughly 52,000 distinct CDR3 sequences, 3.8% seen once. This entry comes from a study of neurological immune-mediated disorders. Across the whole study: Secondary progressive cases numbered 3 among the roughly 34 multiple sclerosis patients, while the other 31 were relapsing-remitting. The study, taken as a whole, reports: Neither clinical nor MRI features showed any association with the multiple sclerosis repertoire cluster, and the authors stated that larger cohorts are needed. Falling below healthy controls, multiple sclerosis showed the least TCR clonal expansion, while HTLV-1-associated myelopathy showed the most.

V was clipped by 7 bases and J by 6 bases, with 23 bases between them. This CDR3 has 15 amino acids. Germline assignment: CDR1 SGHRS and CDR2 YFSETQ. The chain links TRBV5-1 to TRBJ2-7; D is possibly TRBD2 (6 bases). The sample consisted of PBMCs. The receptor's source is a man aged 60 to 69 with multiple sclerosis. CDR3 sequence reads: CASGVLQGLGTEQYF. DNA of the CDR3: TGCGCCAGCGGAGTCCTTCAGGGACTGGGGACCGAGCAGTACTTC.